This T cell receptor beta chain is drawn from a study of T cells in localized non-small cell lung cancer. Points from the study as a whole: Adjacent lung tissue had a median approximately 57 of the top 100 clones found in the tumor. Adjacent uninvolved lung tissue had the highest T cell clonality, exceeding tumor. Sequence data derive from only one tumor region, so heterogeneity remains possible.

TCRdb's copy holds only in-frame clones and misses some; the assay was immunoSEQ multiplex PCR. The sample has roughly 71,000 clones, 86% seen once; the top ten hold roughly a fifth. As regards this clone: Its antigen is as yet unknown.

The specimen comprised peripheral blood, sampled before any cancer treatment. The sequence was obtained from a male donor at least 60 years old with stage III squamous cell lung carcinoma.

CDR3 in amino acids: CASSQVAGVETQYF. CDR3 nucleotides: TGCGCCAGCAGCCAAGTGGCAGGGGTAGAGACCCAGTACTTC. The chain combines TRBV4-1 with TRBJ2-5; the D gene is possibly TRBD1 (6 bases). The germline V and J ends were trimmed by 1 base and 4 bases, with 10 bases remaining between them. Germline V gene sequence: CDR1 MGHRA, CDR2 YSYEKL. CDR3 length: 14 residues.